A single sample is the source of the 9 T cell receptor beta chains below, sequenced in a study of CD8+CD57+ T cells in acquired aplastic anemia. Profiles of TCR beta VDJ and CDR3 were generated from a genomic DNA template. Each CDR3 protein is one row after TCRdb ran MiXCR on the reads. The top ten hold about 60% of the sample, which has around 210,000 distinct CDR3 sequences, around three fifths seen once. CD8+CD57+ cell expansion, shown by flow cytometry, had occurred in the patients selected for sequencing. The sample consisted of sorted CD4+, CD8+, or CD8+CD57+ T cells (not recorded which) from PBMCs. The receptors come from a human donor with aplastic anemia.

V usage is TRBV20-1 and J usage is TRBJ2-7; TRBD2 might be the D (6 bases). V was trimmed by 4 bases and J by 2 bases, leaving 12 bases between them. The CDR3 spans 13 residues. The germline V gene has CDR1 DFQATT and CDR2 SNEGSKA (reference sequence). Written as DNA, the CDR3 is TGCAGTGCTATCCCTACTAGCACCTACGAGCAGTACTTC. Amino acid sequence: CSAIPTSTYEQYF.

The chain employs TRBV6-1 and TRBJ2-3; tentatively, D is TRBD1 or TRBD2 (6 bases each). Germline V gives CDR1 MNHNS, CDR2 SASEGT. The CDR3 is made up of 16 amino acids. Between the trimmed V and J ends, which lost 9 bases and 4 bases, there was a span of 23 bases. The CDR3 DNA sequence: TGTGCCAGTAAGAAGGAGGGGGGTTCAATGGCAGATACGCAGTATTTT. Translating it yields CASKKEGGSMADTQYF.

Comments on this clonotype: Relative to the germline gene, one junction end is altered; a read error may explain this. The chain has TRBV7-6 and TRBJ2-6; no clear D. The CDR3 spans 16 residues. CDR1 and CDR2 (germline): SGHVS, FNYEAQ. CDR3 in DNA: TGTGCCAGCAGCGAGTTTACGCTACCCCGGGCCAACGTCCTGGCTTTC. The encoded protein is CASSEFTLPRANVLAF.

The chain has TRBV6-1 and TRBJ1-6; D remains ambiguous. This CDR3 spans 12 amino acids. The germline V gene has CDR1 MNHNS and CDR2 SASEGT. Trimming removed 5 bases from V and 12 bases from J, with 11 bases in between. The CDR3 sequence: CASSYGEGPLHF. CDR3 coding DNA: TGTGCCAGCAGTTACGGTGAGGGACCCCTCCACTTT.

A few counts support this clonotype. CDR3 in amino acids: CASSSGLNTDTQYF. The CDR3 DNA reads as TGTGCCAGCAGCTCAGGACTAAACACAGATACGCAGTATTTT. The rearrangement links TRBV7-9 to TRBJ2-3; the D gene is possibly TRBD2 (6 bases). There are 14 residues in the CDR3. Trimming shortened V by 4 bases and J by 2 bases, and 10 bases separated the two germline ends. Per the germline V gene, CDR1 is SEHNR and CDR2 is FQNEAQ (reference sequence). The full variable domain, with the rest looked up from reference TRBV7-9 and TRBJ2-3, is DTGVSQNPRHKITKRGQNVTFRCDPISEHNRLYWYRQTLGQGPEFLTYFQNEAQLEKSRLLSDRFSAERPKGSFSTLEIQRTEQGDSAMYLCASSSGLNTDTQYFGPGTRLTVL.

A remark on this clonotype: A junction end diverges from the germline sequence, so it may reflect a read error. The CDR3 coding sequence is TGCAGCGCCTCGACAGGGATCTCCGAGCAGTACTTT. Translation: CSASTGISEQYF. V gene TRBV29-1 combines with J gene TRBJ2-7; TRBD1 matches at 7 bases. The CDR3 loop spans 12 amino acids. Germline V lookup: CDR1 SQVTM, CDR2 ANQGSEA.

This chain links TRBV2 with TRBJ2-1, with D perhaps assigned TRBD1 or TRBD2 (5 bases each). V was clipped by 6 bases and J by 6 bases, with 12 bases between them. The CDR3 covers 13 residues. Germline V gene lookup returns CDR1 SNHLY and CDR2 FYNNEI. In nucleotides, the CDR3 is TGTGCCAGCAGCCGGGACGCGCCCAATGAGCAGTTCTTC. This gives the protein CASSRDAPNEQFF.

With regard to this clonotype: An end of the junction does not agree with germline; a read error may underlie this. The chain joins TRBV24-1 to TRBJ2-3; D might be TRBD1 (5 bases). The CDR3 has 14 residues. The germline gives CDR1 KGHDR, CDR2 SFDVKD. Here the CDR3 DNA reads TGTGCCACCAGTGAGTTTGACAGCACTGATACGCAGTATTTT. Translated: CATSEFDSTDTQYF.

The chain uses TRBV10-3 and TRBJ1-2; D unresolved. Per germline, CDR1 ENHRY and CDR2 SYGVKD. V dropped 4 bases and J dropped 4 bases, with 10 bases sitting between them. The CDR3 totals 13 residues. Here the CDR3 reads CAISAQEGYGYTF. The CDR3 DNA is TGTGCCATCAGTGCCCAGGAAGGCTATGGCTACACCTTC.